The rows below give T cell receptor beta chains drawn from one sample of a study of T cells in localized non-small cell lung cancer. TCRdb's copy holds only in-frame clones and misses some; the assay was immunoSEQ multiplex PCR. The sample includes 75,000 to 80,000 clones, approximately 90% of them seen just once. This material consisted of peripheral blood, taken before any cancer treatment. The receptor set was obtained from a woman aged 40 to 75 with stage I squamous cell lung carcinoma. CDR3s include the opening cysteine and the closing phenylalanine or tryptophan. D genes are given only for firm matches. Size tells how often a clone was seen (once, few, many) or the class of an expanded clone, and some rows leave it out.

D,V,J,size,CDR3,DNA
.,TRBV5-1,TRBJ1-3,.,CASRRSPSGNTIYF,TGCGCCAGCAGAAGGAGCCCCTCTGGAAACACCATATATTTT
.,TRBV5-4,TRBJ2-1,.,CASSLTGSSYNEQFF,TGTGCCAGCAGCTTGACTGGGAGCTCCTACAATGAGCAGTTCTTC
TRBD1,TRBV7-6,TRBJ1-1,.,CASSRAAGGSNTEAFF,TGTGCCAGCTCCCGTGCGGCAGGGGGCTCTAACACTGAAGCTTTCTTT
.,TRBV5-1,TRBJ1-1,.,CASSWGQYSEAFF,TGCGCCAGCAGCTGGGGGCAGTACTCTGAAGCTTTCTTT
TRBD1,TRBV7-7,TRBJ1-3,.,CASSSGQPGNTIYF,TGTGCTAGCAGCTCGGGACAGCCAGGAAACACCATATATTTT
.,TRBV28,TRBJ1-2,.,CASSRTQPGYTF,TGTGCCAGCAGCCGGACCCAACCCGGCTACACCTTC
TRBD2,TRBV9,TRBJ2-3,.,CASSNPLAGGTHTQYF,TGTGCCAGCAGCAATCCCCTAGCGGGGGGCACCCATACGCAGTATTTT
TRBD2,TRBV4-1,TRBJ2-3,once,CASSQRGTSGGAGSDTQYF,TGCGCCAGCAGCCAAAGAGGGACTAGCGGGGGGGCCGGATCAGATACGCAGTATTTT
.,TRBV5-4,TRBJ1-1,.,CASSTGQPSNTEAFF,TGTGCCAGCAGCACAGGACAGCCATCGAACACTGAAGCTTTCTTT
TRBD2,TRBV4-2,TRBJ2-5,.,CASSQGTSGGGETQYF,TGTGCCAGCAGCCAGGGGACTAGCGGGGGTGGGGAGACCCAGTACTTC
TRBD2,TRBV6-5,TRBJ2-3,.,CAIRAGGLTDTQYF,TGTGCCATCAGAGCGGGGGGGCTCACAGATACGCAGTATTTT
TRBD2,TRBV6-5,TRBJ2-2,.,CASSRTSGNTGELFF,TGTGCCAGCAGCCGGACTAGCGGCAACACCGGGGAGCTGTTTTTT
TRBD1,TRBV30,TRBJ2-2,.,CASDRANTGELFF,TGTGCCTCGGACAGGGCAAACACCGGGGAGCTGTTTTTT
.,TRBV6-4,TRBJ1-6,.,CASSDGILSPLHF,TGTGCCAGCAGTGACGGCATACTATCACCCCTCCACTTT
.,TRBV6-6,TRBJ1-6,.,CASSPPEYSPLHF,TGTGCCAGCAGCCCTCCAGAGTATTCACCCCTCCACTTT
.,TRBV6-1,TRBJ1-5,.,CASSVSRVGNQPQHF,TGTGCCAGCAGTGTATCCAGGGTTGGCAATCAGCCCCAGCATTTT
TRBD2,TRBV7-2,TRBJ2-7,.,CASSLAFSGGYVEQYF,TGTGCCAGCAGCTTAGCTTTTTCGGGGGGTTACGTGGAGCAGTACTTC
.,TRBV6-1,TRBJ1-1,few,CASSRYGTEAFF,TGTGCCAGCAGTAGGTACGGGACTGAAGCTTTCTTT
TRBD2,TRBV2,TRBJ2-7,once,CASSGGMSYEQYF,TGTGCCAGCAGCGGGGGGATGTCTTACGAGCAGTACTTC
.,TRBV5-1,TRBJ1-2,few,CASSLFGGGGGYTF,TGCGCCAGCAGCTTGTTTGGTGGGGGCGGAGGCTACACCTTC
TRBD1,TRBV5-1,TRBJ2-1,.,CASSAGQGAGNEQFF,TGCGCCAGCAGCGCCGGACAGGGGGCGGGCAATGAGCAGTTCTTC
TRBD1,TRBV30,TRBJ1-4,.,CAWNLQGAGNEKLFF,TGTGCCTGGAACTTACAGGGGGCCGGTAATGAAAAACTGTTTTTT
TRBD1,TRBV7-2,TRBJ1-5,once,CASSLPGGRNQPQHF,TGTGCCAGCAGCTTACCAGGGGGGCGGAATCAGCCCCAGCATTTT
.,TRBV7-8,TRBJ1-2,.,CASSLSGREGYTF,TGTGCCAGCAGCTTATCCGGGCGTGAGGGCTACACCTTC
.,TRBV7-8,TRBJ2-7,.,CASSLRGADEQYF,TGTGCCAGCAGCTTACGCGGTGCCGACGAGCAGTACTTC
.,TRBV4-1,TRBJ2-5,.,CASSQAGQVQETQYF,TGCGCCAGCAGCCAAGCCGGGCAGGTCCAAGAGACCCAGTACTTC
.,TRBV4-1,TRBJ2-4,.,CASSLTTRLGPKNIQYF,TGCGCCAGCAGCCTAACAACCCGGCTAGGGCCCAAAAACATTCAGTACTTC